The 8 T cell receptor beta chains presented below share a single source sample, sequenced in a study of CD8 T cells in ankylosing spondylitis. The study, taken as a whole, reports: Several highly homologous variants formed a TCR beta motif that appeared characteristic of ankylosing spondylitis blood.

Each CDR3 protein gets one entry after TCRdb re-called the 5' RACE reads with MiXCR. Here the sample spans 390,000 or so distinct CDR3 sequences, about 22% being singletons. No cognate antigen is known for these TCRs. Material: blood, either unsorted or a sorted T cell fraction (not recorded which). Source of these receptors: a male donor with ankylosing spondylitis.

This clonotype has a handful of counts. The V and J genes are TRBV3-1 and TRBJ2-4; D not certain. V was shortened by 5 bases and J by 6 bases, with 11 bases between the two germline ends. Germline V gene lookup returns CDR1 LGHDT and CDR2 YNNKEL (reference sequence). The CDR3 is 13 amino acids. DNA of the CDR3: TGTGCCAGCAGCACCTTGGGCGGAAACATTCAGTACTTC. It yields the protein CASSTLGGNIQYF.

This chain joins TRBV30 and TRBJ2-1; D possibly uses TRBD1 or TRBD2 (5 bases each). There are 15 residues in the CDR3. Germline V gene sequence: CDR1 GTSNPN, CDR2 SVGIG (reference sequence). With 0 bases removed from V and 0 bases from J, the gap between germline ends came to 9 bases. The CDR3 DNA is TGTGCCTGGAGTGTAGGGACCGGCTCCTACAATGAGCAGTTCTTC. Translating it yields CAWSVGTGSYNEQFF.

This clonotype was seen more than once but under ten times. The rearrangement joins TRBV9 to TRBJ2-2; D uncertain. Trimming removed 0 bases from V and 6 bases from J, with 12 bases in between. There are 15 residues in the CDR3. Germline CDR1 SGDLS, CDR2 YYNGEE. The CDR3 nucleotides are TGTGCCAGCAGCGTAGTGGCTAGGCCCCCCGGGGAGCTGTTTTTT. It encodes CASSVVARPPGELFF.

There are a few counts of this clonotype. The rearrangement joins TRBV29-1 to TRBJ1-1, with D maybe TRBD1 (5 bases). The CDR3 consists of 13 residues. The germline V gene has CDR1 SQVTM and CDR2 ANQGSEA. V lost 6 bases and J 3 bases, leaving 14 bases between the germline ends. Written as DNA, the CDR3 is TGCAGCGTCGGGACTGGGGGGTACACTGAAGCTTTCTTT. Amino acids: CSVGTGGYTEAFF.

The J gene is TRBJ2-1, the V gene TRBV10-3, with 7 bases matching TRBD2. V lost 10 bases to trimming and J lost 0 bases; unmatched junction nucleotides: 9. This CDR3 has 15 amino acids. The germline V gene has CDR1 ENHRY and CDR2 SYGVKD. CDR3 DNA: TGTGCCACGGCTAGCGGTCCGAGCTCCTACAATGAGCAGTTCTTC. Its translation: CATASGPSSYNEQFF.

This clonotype has more than one count but fewer than ten. The J gene is TRBJ1-3, the V gene TRBV12-3 or TRBV12-4; D not certain. With 8 bases removed from V and 0 bases from J, the gap between germline ends came to 11 bases. There are 14 residues in the CDR3. Here the CDR3 DNA reads TGTGCCAGCGGCTTGCGGTCCTCTGGAAACACCATATATTTT. Its protein is CASGLRSSGNTIYF.

CDR3 protein: CASSSSPQSSYEQYF. CDR3 in DNA: TGTGCCAGCAGCTCGAGTCCCCAGAGCTCCTACGAGCAGTACTTC. The chain recombines TRBV7-6 with TRBJ2-7; D ambiguous. V lost 4 bases to trimming and J lost 0 bases, with 13 bases between them. Germline V gene sequence: CDR1 SGHVS, CDR2 FNYEAQ. CDR3 length equals 15 residues.

The chain joins TRBV28 to TRBJ2-1; 10 bases match TRBD2. J lost 6 bases, V lost 2 bases, and 13 bases had no gene match. Per the germline V gene, CDR1 is MDHEN and CDR2 is SYDVKM. This CDR3 contains 18 residues. The CDR3 region has the DNA TGTGCCAGCAGTTTACAGGTCAGGGCTAGCGGGAGCCGCAATGAGCAGTTCTTC. It is translated as CASSLQVRASGSRNEQFF.